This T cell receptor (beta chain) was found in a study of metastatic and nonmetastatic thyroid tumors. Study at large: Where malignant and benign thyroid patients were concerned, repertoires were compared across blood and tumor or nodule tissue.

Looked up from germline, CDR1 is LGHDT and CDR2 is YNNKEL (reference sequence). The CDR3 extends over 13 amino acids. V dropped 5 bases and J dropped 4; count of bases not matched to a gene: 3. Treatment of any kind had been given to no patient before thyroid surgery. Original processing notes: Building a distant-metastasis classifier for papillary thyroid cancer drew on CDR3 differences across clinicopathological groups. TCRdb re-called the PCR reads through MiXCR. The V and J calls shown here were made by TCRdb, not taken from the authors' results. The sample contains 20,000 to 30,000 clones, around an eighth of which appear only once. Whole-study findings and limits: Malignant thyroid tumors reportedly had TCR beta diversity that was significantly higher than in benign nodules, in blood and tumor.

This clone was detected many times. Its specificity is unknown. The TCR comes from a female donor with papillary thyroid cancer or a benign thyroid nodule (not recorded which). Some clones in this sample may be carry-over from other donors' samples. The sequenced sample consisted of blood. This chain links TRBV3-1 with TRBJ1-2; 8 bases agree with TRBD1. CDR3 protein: CASSGQGSYGYTF. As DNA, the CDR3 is TGTGCCAGCAGCGGACAGGGTAGCTATGGCTACACCTTC.